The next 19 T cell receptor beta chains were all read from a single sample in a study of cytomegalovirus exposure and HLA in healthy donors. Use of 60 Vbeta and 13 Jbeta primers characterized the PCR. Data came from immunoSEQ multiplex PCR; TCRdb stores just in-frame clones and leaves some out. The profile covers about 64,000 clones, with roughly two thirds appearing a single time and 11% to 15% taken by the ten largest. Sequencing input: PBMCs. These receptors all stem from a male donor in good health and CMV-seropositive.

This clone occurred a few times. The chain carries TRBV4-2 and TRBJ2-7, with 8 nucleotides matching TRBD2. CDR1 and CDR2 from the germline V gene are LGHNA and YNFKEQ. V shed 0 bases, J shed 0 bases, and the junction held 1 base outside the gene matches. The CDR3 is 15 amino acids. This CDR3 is CASSQDLAGSYEQYF. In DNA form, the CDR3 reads TGTGCCAGCAGCCAAGATCTAGCGGGCTCCTACGAGCAGTACTTC.

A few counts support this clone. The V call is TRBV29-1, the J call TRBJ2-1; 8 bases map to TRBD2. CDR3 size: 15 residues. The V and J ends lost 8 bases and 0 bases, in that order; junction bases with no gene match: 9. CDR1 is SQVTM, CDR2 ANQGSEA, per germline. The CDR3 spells CSTREGIGSYNEQFF. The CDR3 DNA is TGCAGCACCCGGGAGGGTATAGGCTCCTACAATGAGCAGTTCTTC.

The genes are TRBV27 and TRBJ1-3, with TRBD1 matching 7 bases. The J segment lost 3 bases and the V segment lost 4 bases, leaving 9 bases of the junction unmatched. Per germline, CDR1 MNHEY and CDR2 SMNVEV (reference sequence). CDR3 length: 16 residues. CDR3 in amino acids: CASSSYAGTVGNTIYF. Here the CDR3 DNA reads TGTGCCAGCAGTTCCTATGCCGGGACAGTTGGAAACACCATATATTTT.

CDR3 in amino acids: CASSEHFYEQYF. The CDR3 DNA reads as TGTGCCAGCAGTGAACATTTCTACGAGCAGTACTTC. V gene TRBV2 combines with J gene TRBJ2-7; D remains unclear. The germline V and J ends were trimmed by 2 bases and 3 bases, with 5 bases remaining between them. The CDR3 sequence is 12 residues long. Germline V gene data show CDR1 as SNHLY and CDR2 as FYNNEI. The entire variable domain, with the rest obtained from reference TRBV2 and TRBJ2-7, is as follows: EPEVTQTPSHQVTQMGQEVILRCVPISNHLYFYWYRQILGQKVEFLVSFYNNEISEKSEIFDDQFSVERPDGSNFTLKIRSTKLEDSAMYFCASSEHFYEQYFGPGTRLTVT.

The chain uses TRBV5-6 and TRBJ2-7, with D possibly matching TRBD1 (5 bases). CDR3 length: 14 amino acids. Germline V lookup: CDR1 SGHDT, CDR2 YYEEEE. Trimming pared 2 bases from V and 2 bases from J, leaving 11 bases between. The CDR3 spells CASSFGADTYEQYF. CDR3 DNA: TGTGCCAGCAGCTTCGGTGCGGACACCTACGAGCAGTACTTC.

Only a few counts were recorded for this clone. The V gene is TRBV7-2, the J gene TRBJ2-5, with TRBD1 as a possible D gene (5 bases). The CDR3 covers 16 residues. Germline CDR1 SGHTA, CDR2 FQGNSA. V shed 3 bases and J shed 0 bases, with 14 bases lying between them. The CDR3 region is CASSFRHGANQETQYF. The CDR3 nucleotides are TGTGCCAGCAGCTTCCGACATGGGGCTAACCAAGAGACCCAGTACTTC.

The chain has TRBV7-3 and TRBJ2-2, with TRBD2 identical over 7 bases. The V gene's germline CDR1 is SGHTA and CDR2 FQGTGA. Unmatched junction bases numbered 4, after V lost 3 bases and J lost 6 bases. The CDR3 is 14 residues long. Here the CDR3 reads CASSFTSEAGELFF. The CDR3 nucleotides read TGTGCCAGCAGCTTCACTAGCGAAGCCGGGGAGCTGTTTTTT.

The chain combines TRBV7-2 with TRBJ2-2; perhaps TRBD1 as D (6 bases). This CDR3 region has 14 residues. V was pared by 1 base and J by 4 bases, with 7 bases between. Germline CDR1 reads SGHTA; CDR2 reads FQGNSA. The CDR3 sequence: CASSLGGGTGELFF. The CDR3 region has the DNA TGTGCCAGCAGCTTAGGAGGGGGCACCGGGGAGCTGTTTTTT.

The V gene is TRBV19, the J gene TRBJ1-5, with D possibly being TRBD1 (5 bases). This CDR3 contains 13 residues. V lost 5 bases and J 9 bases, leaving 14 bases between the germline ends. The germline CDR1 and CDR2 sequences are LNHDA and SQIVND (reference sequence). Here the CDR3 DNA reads TGTGCCAGTAGTTCAGGGATCCAGGGGCCCCAGCATTTT. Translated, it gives CASSSGIQGPQHF. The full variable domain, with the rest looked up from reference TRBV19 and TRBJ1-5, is DGGITQSPKYLFRKEGQNVTLSCEQNLNHDAMYWYRQDPGQGLRLIYYSQIVNDFQKGDIAEGYSVSREKKESFPLTVTSAQKNPTAFYLCASSSGIQGPQHFGDGTRLSIL.

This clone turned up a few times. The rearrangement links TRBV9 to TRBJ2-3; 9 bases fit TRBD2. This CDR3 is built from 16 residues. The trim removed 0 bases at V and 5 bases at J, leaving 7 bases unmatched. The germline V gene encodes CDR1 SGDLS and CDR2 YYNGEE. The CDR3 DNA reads TGTGCCAGCAGCGTAGCCGACGCGGGGGGGCAAGATACGCAGTATTTT. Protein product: CASSVADAGGQDTQYF.

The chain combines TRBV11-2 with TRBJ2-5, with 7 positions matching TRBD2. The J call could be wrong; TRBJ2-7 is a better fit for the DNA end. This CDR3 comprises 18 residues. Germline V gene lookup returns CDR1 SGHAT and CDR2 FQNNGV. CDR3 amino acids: CASSLSGIASTSFYEQYF. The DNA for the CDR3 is TGTGCCAGCAGCTTATCCGGGATTGCCTCGACTAGCTTCTACGAGCAGTACTTC.

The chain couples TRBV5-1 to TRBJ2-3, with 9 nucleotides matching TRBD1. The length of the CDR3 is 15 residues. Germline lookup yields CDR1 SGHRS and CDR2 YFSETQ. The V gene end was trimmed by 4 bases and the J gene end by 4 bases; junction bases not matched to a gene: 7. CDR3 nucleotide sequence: TGCGCCAGCAGCATCCGGGACAGGGCGGCAGATACGCAGTATTTT. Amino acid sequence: CASSIRDRAADTQYF.

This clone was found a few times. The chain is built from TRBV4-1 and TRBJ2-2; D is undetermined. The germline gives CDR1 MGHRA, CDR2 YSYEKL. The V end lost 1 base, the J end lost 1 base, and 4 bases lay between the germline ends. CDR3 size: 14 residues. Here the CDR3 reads CASSQAWNTGELFF. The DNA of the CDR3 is TGCGCCAGCAGCCAAGCCTGGAACACCGGGGAGCTGTTTTTT.

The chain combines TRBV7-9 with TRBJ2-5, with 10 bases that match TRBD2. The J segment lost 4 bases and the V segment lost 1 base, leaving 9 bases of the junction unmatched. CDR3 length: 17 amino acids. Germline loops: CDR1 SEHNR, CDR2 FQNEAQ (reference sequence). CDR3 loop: CASSLVAGGYPGETQYF. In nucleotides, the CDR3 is TGTGCCAGCAGCTTAGTAGCGGGAGGTTACCCCGGAGAGACCCAGTACTTC.

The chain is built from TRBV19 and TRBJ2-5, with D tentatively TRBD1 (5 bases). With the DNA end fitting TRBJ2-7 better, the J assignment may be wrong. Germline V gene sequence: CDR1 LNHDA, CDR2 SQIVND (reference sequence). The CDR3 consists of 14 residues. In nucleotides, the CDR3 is TGTGCCAGTAGTACGTTGACAGCGCCCTACGAGCAGTACTTC. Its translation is CASSTLTAPYEQYF.

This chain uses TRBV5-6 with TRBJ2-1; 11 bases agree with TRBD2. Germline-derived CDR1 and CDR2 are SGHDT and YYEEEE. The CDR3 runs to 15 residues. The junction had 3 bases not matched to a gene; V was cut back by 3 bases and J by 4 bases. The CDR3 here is CASSSGTSGYNEQFF. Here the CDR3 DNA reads TGTGCCAGCAGCTCCGGGACTAGCGGATACAATGAGCAGTTCTTC.

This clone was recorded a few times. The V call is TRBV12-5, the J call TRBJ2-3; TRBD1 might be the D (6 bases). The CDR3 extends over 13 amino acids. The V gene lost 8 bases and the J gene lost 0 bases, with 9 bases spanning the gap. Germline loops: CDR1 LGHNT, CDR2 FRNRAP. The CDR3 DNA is TGTGCTAGTCGGGACACCAGCACAGATACGCAGTATTTT. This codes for CASRDTSTDTQYF.

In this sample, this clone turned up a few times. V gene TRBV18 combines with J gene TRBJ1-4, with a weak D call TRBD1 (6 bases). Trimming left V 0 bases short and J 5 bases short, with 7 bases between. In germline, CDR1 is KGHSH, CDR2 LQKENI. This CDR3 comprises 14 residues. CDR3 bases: TGTGCCAGCTCACCACCCGGACAGAATGAAAAACTGTTTTTT. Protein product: CASSPPGQNEKLFF. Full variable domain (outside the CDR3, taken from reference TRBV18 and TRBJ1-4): NAGVMQNPRHLVRRRGQEARLRCSPMKGHSHVYWYRQLPEEGLKFMVYLQKENIIDESGMPKERFSAEFPKEGPSILRIQQVVRGDSAAYFCASSPPGQNEKLFFGSGTQLSVL.

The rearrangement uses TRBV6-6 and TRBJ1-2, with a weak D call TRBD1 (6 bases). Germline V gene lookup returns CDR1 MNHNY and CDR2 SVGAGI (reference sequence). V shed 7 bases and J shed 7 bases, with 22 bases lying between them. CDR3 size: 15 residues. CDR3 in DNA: TGTGCCAGCAAACGGGGGGGGGCCGCCCGAAGTGGCTACACCTTC. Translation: CASKRGGAARSGYTF.